This TCR delta chain was captured in a study of Vδ1+ human thymocytes. Findings of the study overall: Thymic TRG and TRD repertoires appeared highly polyclonal. Unexpected Vdelta2 sequences could cause misinterpretation of bulk repertoire data. Thymic delta-chain repertoires held around 20% Vdelta2 sequences and few Vdelta3, despite high sort purity.

Sequences come from RNA converted to cDNA by reverse transcription. Pooled V-gene forward primers with one constant-region reverse primer generated the CDR3 amplicons by multiplex PCR. TCRdb fed the multiplex PCR reads to CATT. Seen here are tens of thousands of delta-chain clones, roughly 8% observed once, and the top ten hold approximately 1%. Regarding this clone: What it binds is unknown.

Thymocytes were sorted as CD3+ TCRVdelta1+ TCRVdelta2- after alphabeta T cell depletion. Purity of the sorted Vdelta1+ thymocytes ranged from roughly 96% to 99.6%. Trimming took 5 bases from V and 2 from J, leaving 24 bases between them. This CDR3 is built from 18 residues. Germline V gives CDR1 TSWWSYY, CDR2 QGS. Specimen: Vdelta1+ gamma-delta thymocytes from the thymus. Described subset: FACS-sorted CD3+ TCRalphabeta- TCRVdelta1+ TCRVdelta2- thymocytes. The sequence came from a child less than two years old who had congenital heart surgery. V and J are TRDV1 and TRDJ1; maybe TRDD2 (6 bases). The CDR3 loop reads CALGKPQLPPLTTDKLIF. As DNA, the CDR3 is TGTGCTCTTGGGAAACCTCAACTTCCTCCCCTTACTACCGATAAACTCATCTTT.